This T cell receptor (beta chain) was sequenced for a study of T-cell memory formation after mild COVID-19. Each CDR3 protein gets one entry after TCRdb re-called the 5' RACE reads with MiXCR. The sample shows hundreds of thousands of distinct CDR3 sequences, around 20% of them seen only once. This clonotype was picked up a small number of times. Losses at the gene ends were 2 bases for V and 8 bases for J; bases not matched to a gene: 11. The CDR3 sequence is 16 residues long. The germline V gene has CDR1 MNHNY and CDR2 SVGAGI (reference sequence). This TCR was sampled from an adult woman who had mild COVID-19 (a few samples of this study predate the infection). Cell type and time point are not known. The V and J genes are TRBV6-6 and TRBJ2-1; 8 bases line up with TRBD1. Specimen: PBMCs or a T cell subset sorted from them (not recorded which). The CDR3 DNA reads TGTGCCAGCAGTTACATCGGCAGGGGGCCGGCGGATGAGCAGTTCTTC. This codes for CASSYIGRGPADEQFF.